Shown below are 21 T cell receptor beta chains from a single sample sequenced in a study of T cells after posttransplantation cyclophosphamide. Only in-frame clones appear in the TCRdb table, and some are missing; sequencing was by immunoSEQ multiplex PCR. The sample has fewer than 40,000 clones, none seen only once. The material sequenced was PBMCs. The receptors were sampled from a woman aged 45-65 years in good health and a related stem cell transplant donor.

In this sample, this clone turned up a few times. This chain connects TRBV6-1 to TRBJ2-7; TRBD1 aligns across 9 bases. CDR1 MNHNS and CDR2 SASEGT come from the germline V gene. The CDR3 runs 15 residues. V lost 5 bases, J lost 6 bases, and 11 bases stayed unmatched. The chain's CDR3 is CASSPETGGPLEQYF. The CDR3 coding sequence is TGTGCCAGCAGTCCCGAGACAGGGGGACCGCTCGAGCAGTACTTC.

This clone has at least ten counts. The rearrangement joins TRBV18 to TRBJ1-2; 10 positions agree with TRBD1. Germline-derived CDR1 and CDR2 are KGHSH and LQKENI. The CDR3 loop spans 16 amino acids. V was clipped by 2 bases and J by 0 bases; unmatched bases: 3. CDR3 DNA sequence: TGTGCCAGCTCACCAGCGACAGGGGGCTCTAACTATGGCTACACCTTC. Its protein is CASSPATGGSNYGYTF.

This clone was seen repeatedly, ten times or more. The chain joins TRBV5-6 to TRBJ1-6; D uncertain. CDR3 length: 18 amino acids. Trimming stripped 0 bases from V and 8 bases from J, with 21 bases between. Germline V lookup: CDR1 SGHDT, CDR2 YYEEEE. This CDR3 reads CASSLDRPLQAAYSPLHF. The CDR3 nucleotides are TGTGCCAGCAGCTTGGATAGGCCACTACAAGCCGCCTATTCACCCCTCCACTTT.

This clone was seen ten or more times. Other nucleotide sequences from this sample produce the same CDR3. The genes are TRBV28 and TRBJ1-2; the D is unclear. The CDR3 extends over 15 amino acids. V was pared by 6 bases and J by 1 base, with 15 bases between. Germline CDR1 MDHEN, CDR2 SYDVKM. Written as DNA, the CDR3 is TGTGCCAGCAGGGGGTTGGGAGTAGGTAACTATGGCTACACCTTC. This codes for CASRGLGVGNYGYTF.

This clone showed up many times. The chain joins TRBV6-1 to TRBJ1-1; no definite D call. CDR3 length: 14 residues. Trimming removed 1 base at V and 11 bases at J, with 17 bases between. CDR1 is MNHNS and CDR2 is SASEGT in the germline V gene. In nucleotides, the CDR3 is TGTGCCAGCAGTGAAGTGGACGGGGTTCCAGAGGCTTTCTTT. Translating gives CASSEVDGVPEAFF.

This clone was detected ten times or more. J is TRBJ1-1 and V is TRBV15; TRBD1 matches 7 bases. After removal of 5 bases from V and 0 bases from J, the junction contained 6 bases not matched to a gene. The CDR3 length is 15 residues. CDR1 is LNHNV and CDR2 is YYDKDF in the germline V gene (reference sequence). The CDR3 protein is CATSVIQGVNTEAFF. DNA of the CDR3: TGTGCCACCAGCGTAATCCAGGGGGTGAACACTGAAGCTTTCTTT.

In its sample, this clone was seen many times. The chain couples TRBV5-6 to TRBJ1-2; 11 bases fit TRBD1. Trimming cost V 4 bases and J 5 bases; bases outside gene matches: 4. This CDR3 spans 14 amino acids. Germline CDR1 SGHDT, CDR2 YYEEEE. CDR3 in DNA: TGTGCCAGCAGCCGGGACAGGGGGAGATATGGCTACACCTTC. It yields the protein CASSRDRGRYGYTF.

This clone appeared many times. CDR3 sequence: CASSSPGLPSHGYTF. In DNA form, the CDR3 reads TGTGCCAGCAGTTCACCGGGACTCCCTAGTCATGGCTACACCTTC. The gene calls are TRBV6-6 and TRBJ1-2; D might be TRBD1 (5 bases). The CDR3 is made up of 15 amino acids. V was trimmed by 4 bases and J by 6 bases, leaving 18 bases between them. Germline lookup yields CDR1 MNHNY and CDR2 SVGAGI (reference sequence).

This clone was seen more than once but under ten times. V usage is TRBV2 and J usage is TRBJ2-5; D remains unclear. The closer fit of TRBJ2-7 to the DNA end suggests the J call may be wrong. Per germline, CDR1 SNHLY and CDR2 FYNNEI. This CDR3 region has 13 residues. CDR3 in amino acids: CASTRTYSYEQYF. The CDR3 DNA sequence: TGTGCCAGCACTAGAACCTACTCCTACGAGCAGTACTTC.

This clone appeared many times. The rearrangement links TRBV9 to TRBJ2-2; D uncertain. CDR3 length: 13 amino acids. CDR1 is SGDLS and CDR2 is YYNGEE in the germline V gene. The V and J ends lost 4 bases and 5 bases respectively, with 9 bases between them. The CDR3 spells CASSPRLTGELFF. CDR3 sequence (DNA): TGTGCCAGCAGCCCGCGATTAACCGGGGAGCTGTTTTTT.

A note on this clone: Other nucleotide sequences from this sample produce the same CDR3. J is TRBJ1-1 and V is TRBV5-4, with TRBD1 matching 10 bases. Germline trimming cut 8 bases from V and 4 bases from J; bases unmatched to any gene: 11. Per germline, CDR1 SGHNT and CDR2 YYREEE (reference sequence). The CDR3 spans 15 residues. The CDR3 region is CASSRAGDRGTEAFF. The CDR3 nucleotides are TGTGCCAGTAGTAGAGCGGGGGACAGGGGCACTGAAGCTTTCTTT.

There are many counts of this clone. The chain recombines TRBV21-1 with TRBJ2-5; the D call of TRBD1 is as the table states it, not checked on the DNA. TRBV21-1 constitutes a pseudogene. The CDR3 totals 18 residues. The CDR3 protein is CASSKGRTGDECRETQYF. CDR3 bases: TGTGCCAGCAGCAAAGGGAGAACAGGGGATGAATGCCGAGAGACCCAGTACTTC.

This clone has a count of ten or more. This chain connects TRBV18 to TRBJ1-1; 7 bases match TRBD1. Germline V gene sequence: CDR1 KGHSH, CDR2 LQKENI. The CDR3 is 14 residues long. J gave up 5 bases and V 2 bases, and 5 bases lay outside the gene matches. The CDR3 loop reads CASSPDRAGTEAFF. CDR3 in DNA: TGTGCCAGCTCACCAGACAGGGCAGGGACTGAAGCTTTCTTT.

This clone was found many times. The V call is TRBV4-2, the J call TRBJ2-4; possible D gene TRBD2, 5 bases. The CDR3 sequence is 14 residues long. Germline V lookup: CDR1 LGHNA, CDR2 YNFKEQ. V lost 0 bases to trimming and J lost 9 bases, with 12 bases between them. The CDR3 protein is CASSQDGTEGIQYF. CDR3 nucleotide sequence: TGTGCCAGCAGCCAAGATGGCACCGAGGGCATTCAGTACTTC.

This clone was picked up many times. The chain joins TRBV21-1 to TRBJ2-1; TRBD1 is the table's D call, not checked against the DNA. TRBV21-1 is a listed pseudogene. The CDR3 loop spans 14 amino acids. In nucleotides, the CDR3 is TGTGCCCGGGAGCCGGGACAGTCCTACAATGAGCAGTTCTTC. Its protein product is CAREPGQSYNEQFF.

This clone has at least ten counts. CDR3 protein: CASSERTGYGYTF. In DNA form, the CDR3 reads TGTGCCAGCAGTGAACGGACAGGCTATGGCTACACCTTC. J is TRBJ1-2 and V is TRBV6-1, with TRBD1 matching 7 bases. The CDR3 has 13 residues. CDR1 MNHNS and CDR2 SASEGT come from the germline V gene. V was clipped by 2 bases and J by 4 bases; unmatched bases: 1.

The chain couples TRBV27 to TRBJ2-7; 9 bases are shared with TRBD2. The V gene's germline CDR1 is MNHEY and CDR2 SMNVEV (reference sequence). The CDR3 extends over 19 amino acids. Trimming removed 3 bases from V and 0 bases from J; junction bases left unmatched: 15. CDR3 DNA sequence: TGTGCCAGCAGTTTTGACCCCGCGGGGTTAGCGGGGGACTCCTACGAGCAGTACTTC. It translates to CASSFDPAGLAGDSYEQYF.

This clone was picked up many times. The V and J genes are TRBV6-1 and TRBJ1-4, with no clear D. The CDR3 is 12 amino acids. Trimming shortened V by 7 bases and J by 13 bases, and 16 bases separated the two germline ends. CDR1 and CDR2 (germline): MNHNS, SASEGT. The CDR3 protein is CASTLPPGRLFF. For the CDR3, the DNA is TGTGCCAGCACCCTTCCCCCGGGGAGACTGTTTTTT.

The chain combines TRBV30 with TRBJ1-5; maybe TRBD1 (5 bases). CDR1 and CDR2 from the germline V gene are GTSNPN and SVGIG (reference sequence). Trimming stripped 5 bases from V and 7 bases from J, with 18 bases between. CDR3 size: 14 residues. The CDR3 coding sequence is TGTGCCTGGGGGGGGTGGCCTCGAGGGCAGCCCCAGCATTTT. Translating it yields CAWGGWPRGQPQHF.

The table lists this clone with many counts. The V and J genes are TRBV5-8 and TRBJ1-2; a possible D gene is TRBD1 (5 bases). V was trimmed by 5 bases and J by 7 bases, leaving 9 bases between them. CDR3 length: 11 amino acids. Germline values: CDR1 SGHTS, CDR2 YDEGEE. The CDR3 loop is CASSSGGGYTF. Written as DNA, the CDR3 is TGTGCCAGCAGTTCGGGGGGTGGCTACACCTTC.

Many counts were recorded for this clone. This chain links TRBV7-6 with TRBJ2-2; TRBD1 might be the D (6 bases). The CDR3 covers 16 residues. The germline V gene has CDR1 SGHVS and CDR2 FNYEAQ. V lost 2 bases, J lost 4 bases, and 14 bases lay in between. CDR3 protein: CASSLSLDRSTGELFF. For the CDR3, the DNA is TGTGCCAGCAGCTTATCATTAGACAGGTCCACCGGGGAGCTGTTTTTT.